This TCR beta chain was identified in a study of shared clonotypes between healthy human individuals. The unsorted PBMC sample used ten immunoSEQ deep assay plates. The protocol was immunoSEQ multiplex PCR, while the TCRdb copy is restricted to in-frame clones and leaves out a portion. The top ten hold around 12% of the sample, which has a few hundred thousand clones, roughly four fifths seen once. Germline CDR1 is SEHNR and CDR2 is FQNEAQ (reference sequence). The CDR3 length is 14 residues. V lost 1 base and J lost 5, with 8 bases in between. This sequence was found in a middle-aged woman in good health. Some clones in this sample may be carry-over from other donors' samples. The chain carries TRBV7-9 and TRBJ1-4; D gene uncertain. The sequenced material came from PBMCs. This chain's CDR3 is CASSLGQANEKLFF. The CDR3 region has the DNA TGTGCCAGCAGCTTAGGGCAGGCGAATGAAAAACTGTTTTTT.